Listed below are T cell receptor beta chains from one sample, sequenced in a study of T cell changes during pregnancy in multiple sclerosis. Sequenced by immunoSEQ multiplex PCR; TCRdb stores in-frame clones only, minus some. Of around 36,000 clones listed, about 92% are singletons. The sample here was CD8+ T cells from peripheral blood mononuclear cells, taken in the first trimester of pregnancy. These receptors came from a female donor with multiple sclerosis, enrolled in a pregnancy study. The CDR3 runs from the conserved cysteine through the conserved F or W. D genes are given only for firm matches. Not every row has a clone size; where given, it reads once, few, many or a size class.

v_call: TRBV25-1
j_call: TRBJ2-7
clone_size: NA
d_call: NA
cdr3_nt: TGTGCCAGCAGTGAATATAACAGGTTCTACGAGCAGTACTTC
cdr3_aa: CASSEYNRFYEQYF

v_call: TRBV6-5
j_call: TRBJ1-2
clone_size: NA
d_call: NA
cdr3_nt: TGTGCCAGCAGTTACTCGACAGGAAAGTATGGCTACACCTTC
cdr3_aa: CASSYSTGKYGYTF

v_call: TRBV13
j_call: TRBJ2-5
clone_size: NA
d_call: TRBD2
cdr3_nt: TGTGCCAGCAGAGTAGCGGGGGGTAAAGAGACCCAGTACTTC
cdr3_aa: CASRVAGGKETQYF

v_call: TRBV7-9
j_call: TRBJ2-7
clone_size: NA
d_call: TRBD2
cdr3_nt: TGTGCCAGCAGCTACGGGACTAGCGGTGAGCAGTACTTC
cdr3_aa: CASSYGTSGEQYF

v_call: TRBV5-4
j_call: TRBJ2-1
clone_size: NA
d_call: TRBD1
cdr3_nt: TGTGCCAGCAGCTTGGAGGGGACAGGGAGCTACAATGAGCAGTTCTTC
cdr3_aa: CASSLEGTGSYNEQFF

v_call: TRBV4-1
j_call: TRBJ1-1
clone_size: few
d_call: NA
cdr3_nt: TGCGCCAGCAGCCCCTTCCAGGGATGGAACACTGAAGCTTTCTTT
cdr3_aa: CASSPFQGWNTEAFF

v_call: TRBV7-9
j_call: TRBJ2-7
clone_size: NA
d_call: TRBD1
cdr3_nt: TGTGCCAGCAGCTTAGTACAACAGGGGGCATACGAGCAGTACTTC
cdr3_aa: CASSLVQQGAYEQYF

v_call: TRBV9
j_call: TRBJ1-4
clone_size: NA
d_call: NA
cdr3_nt: TGTGCCAGCAGCGCTGACCGGGACACCGTTTTCGAAAAACTGTTTTTT
cdr3_aa: CASSADRDTVFEKLFF

v_call: TRBV6-5
j_call: TRBJ2-3
clone_size: NA
d_call: NA
cdr3_nt: TGTGCCAGTCGGATAGGGACATACCACACAGATACGCAGTATTTT
cdr3_aa: CASRIGTYHTDTQYF

v_call: TRBV10-2
j_call: TRBJ2-7
clone_size: once
d_call: TRBD1
cdr3_nt: TGCGCCAGCCTTGACAGGGGGGCCTACGAGCAGTACTTC
cdr3_aa: CASLDRGAYEQYF

v_call: TRBV30
j_call: TRBJ2-5
clone_size: NA
d_call: NA
cdr3_nt: TGTGCCTGGAGTGTGAGCGAGACCCAGTACTTC
cdr3_aa: CAWSVSETQYF

v_call: TRBV11-2
j_call: TRBJ1-6
clone_size: NA
d_call: NA
cdr3_nt: TGTGCCAGCAGCTTAGACGGGATCTGGTCACCCCTCCACTTT
cdr3_aa: CASSLDGIWSPLHF

v_call: TRBV19
j_call: TRBJ1-1
clone_size: NA
d_call: TRBD1
cdr3_nt: TGTGCCAGTAGTATAGATCGGGACAGGGGGCCGCGGAACACTGAAGCTTTCTTT
cdr3_aa: CASSIDRDRGPRNTEAFF

v_call: TRBV4-1
j_call: TRBJ2-7
clone_size: NA
d_call: NA
cdr3_nt: TGCGCCAGCAGCCAAGATCGAGGCGGAAACTCCTACGAGCAGTACTTC
cdr3_aa: CASSQDRGGNSYEQYF

v_call: TRBV7-3
j_call: TRBJ2-1
clone_size: NA
d_call: TRBD1
cdr3_nt: TGTGCCAGCAGCTTACCCGACAGGGGTTTAGGTGAGCAGTTCTTC
cdr3_aa: CASSLPDRGLGEQFF

v_call: TRBV5-4
j_call: TRBJ1-2
clone_size: NA
d_call: NA
cdr3_nt: TGTGCCAGCAGCTTCGGGCTAGGAGGGGAGAGTGGCTACACCTTC
cdr3_aa: CASSFGLGGESGYTF

v_call: TRBV6-1
j_call: TRBJ1-5
clone_size: NA
d_call: TRBD1
cdr3_nt: TGTGCCAGTGGGACAGGGCAGGGACAGCCCCAGCATTTT
cdr3_aa: CASGTGQGQPQHF

v_call: TRBV6-5
j_call: TRBJ2-1
clone_size: once
d_call: NA
cdr3_nt: TGTGCCAGCAGCTTAGCGGCCAGCTCCTACAATGAGCAGTTCTTC
cdr3_aa: CASSLAASSYNEQFF

v_call: TRBV27
j_call: TRBJ1-2
clone_size: NA
d_call: NA
cdr3_nt: TGTGCCAGCAGTTTATCGGCTCACGGGTCCCTTACTGGCTACACCTTC
cdr3_aa: CASSLSAHGSLTGYTF

v_call: TRBV2
j_call: TRBJ1-1
clone_size: NA
d_call: NA
cdr3_nt: TGTGCCAGCAGTGAAGGGGAGGGTTTGAGTAGCACTGAAGCTTTCTTT
cdr3_aa: CASSEGEGLSSTEAFF

v_call: TRBV19
j_call: TRBJ2-6
clone_size: NA
d_call: TRBD1
cdr3_nt: TGTGCCAGTAGTTGGGACAGCTCTGGGGCCAACGTCCTGACTTTC
cdr3_aa: CASSWDSSGANVLTF

v_call: TRBV15
j_call: TRBJ1-5
clone_size: once
d_call: NA
cdr3_nt: TGTGCCACCAGCAGAGGGTCAGGGTTGACTCCCAATCAGCCCCAGCATTTT
cdr3_aa: CATSRGSGLTPNQPQHF

v_call: TRBV6-1
j_call: TRBJ2-7
clone_size: NA
d_call: NA
cdr3_nt: TGTGCCAGCAGTGGTCGACATTTGTACGAGCAGTACTTC
cdr3_aa: CASSGRHLYEQYF

v_call: TRBV6-6
j_call: TRBJ2-7
clone_size: NA
d_call: TRBD2
cdr3_nt: TGTGCCAGCAGTCCCGGGGGAGCGGGGGGAGACTACGAGCAGTACTTC
cdr3_aa: CASSPGGAGGDYEQYF

v_call: TRBV5-4
j_call: TRBJ2-1
clone_size: NA
d_call: NA
cdr3_nt: TGTGCCAGCAGCTCCCGTTCTAGCTATGAGCAGTTCTTC
cdr3_aa: CASSSRSSYEQFF

v_call: TRBV7-2
j_call: TRBJ2-7
clone_size: NA
d_call: TRBD1
cdr3_nt: TGTGCCAGCAGCCGGACAGGGGAGGAGCAGTACTTC
cdr3_aa: CASSRTGEEQYF

v_call: TRBV7-2
j_call: TRBJ2-3
clone_size: NA
d_call: NA
cdr3_nt: TGTGCCAGCAGCCCGGTAGTCACAGATACGCAGTATTTT
cdr3_aa: CASSPVVTDTQYF

v_call: TRBV9
j_call: TRBJ1-6
clone_size: few
d_call: NA
cdr3_nt: TGTGCCAGCAGCGTAGCAGGGGATGGGTATTCACCCCTCCACTTT
cdr3_aa: CASSVAGDGYSPLHF

v_call: TRBV29-1
j_call: TRBJ2-3
clone_size: NA
d_call: TRBD1
cdr3_nt: TGCAGCGGGGGACAGGGCTCCCTCGCAGATACGCAGTATTTT
cdr3_aa: CSGGQGSLADTQYF

v_call: TRBV4-1
j_call: TRBJ2-7
clone_size: NA
d_call: NA
cdr3_nt: TGCGCCAGCAGCCAAGTTAGCGGAGGTTGGGGCTACGAGCAGTACTTC
cdr3_aa: CASSQVSGGWGYEQYF

v_call: TRBV7-3
j_call: TRBJ2-7
clone_size: NA
d_call: NA
cdr3_nt: TGTGCCAGCAGCGAGGGGGTTGGGGAGGGCTACGAGCAGTACTTC
cdr3_aa: CASSEGVGEGYEQYF

v_call: TRBV9
j_call: TRBJ2-7
clone_size: NA
d_call: NA
cdr3_nt: TGTGCCAGCAGCGTAGTACCGAACTCATACGAGCAGTACTTC
cdr3_aa: CASSVVPNSYEQYF

v_call: TRBV5-6
j_call: TRBJ2-7
clone_size: NA
d_call: NA
cdr3_nt: TGTGCCAGCAGCTTAGGGGGTCGCTACGAGCAGTACTTC
cdr3_aa: CASSLGGRYEQYF

v_call: TRBV27
j_call: TRBJ1-1
clone_size: NA
d_call: TRBD1
cdr3_nt: TGTGCCAGCAGTTTATCGAGGGACAGGATAAACACTGAAGCTTTCTTT
cdr3_aa: CASSLSRDRINTEAFF

v_call: TRBV4-2
j_call: TRBJ2-5
clone_size: NA
d_call: TRBD2
cdr3_nt: TGTGCCAGCAGCCAAGATGGGAGGGGAGGACTCCAAGAGACCCAGTACTTC
cdr3_aa: CASSQDGRGGLQETQYF

v_call: TRBV7-2
j_call: TRBJ1-5
clone_size: NA
d_call: TRBD1
cdr3_nt: TGTGCCAGCAGCCGCGGGACAGGGGATCAGCCCCAGCATTTT
cdr3_aa: CASSRGTGDQPQHF

v_call: TRBV19
j_call: TRBJ1-2
clone_size: NA
d_call: NA
cdr3_nt: TGTGCCAGTAGTATCACCCCCACGGGATTCTATGGCTACACCTTC
cdr3_aa: CASSITPTGFYGYTF

v_call: TRBV2
j_call: TRBJ2-1
clone_size: NA
d_call: NA
cdr3_nt: TGTGCCAGCAGTGATGATAGGGGGGGCTATCGGTACAATGAGCAGTTCTTC
cdr3_aa: CASSDDRGGYRYNEQFF

v_call: TRBV4-1
j_call: TRBJ1-2
clone_size: NA
d_call: TRBD1
cdr3_nt: TGCGCCAGCAGCCCTGGGGGGGACAGGGGGCTTTATGGCTACACCTTC
cdr3_aa: CASSPGGDRGLYGYTF